This T cell receptor (beta chain) is from a study of CD4 and CD8 cells across lung adenocarcinoma regions. Germline V lookup: CDR1 MNHNS, CDR2 SASEGT. CDR3 length: 17 residues. V was clipped by 1 base and J by 0 bases, with 13 bases between them. Localized lung adenocarcinoma, a non-small cell lung cancer, affected the donors. In TCRdb, the PCR reads were re-called with MiXCR into one record per CDR3 protein. The repertoire has under 25,000 distinct CDR3 sequences, over 40% of them found once; the top ten carry about a fifth. The source is a male donor with lung adenocarcinoma. The CD4 and CD8 labels of this study may be unreliable. The V call is TRBV6-1, the J call TRBJ2-1; no clear D gene. Sequences were obtained from CD4+ T cells from the center of a lung tumor. This CDR3 reads CASSEGLGRSSYNEQFF. The CDR3 nucleotides are TGTGCCAGCAGTGAAGGGCTGGGCAGGAGCTCCTACAATGAGCAGTTCTTC.